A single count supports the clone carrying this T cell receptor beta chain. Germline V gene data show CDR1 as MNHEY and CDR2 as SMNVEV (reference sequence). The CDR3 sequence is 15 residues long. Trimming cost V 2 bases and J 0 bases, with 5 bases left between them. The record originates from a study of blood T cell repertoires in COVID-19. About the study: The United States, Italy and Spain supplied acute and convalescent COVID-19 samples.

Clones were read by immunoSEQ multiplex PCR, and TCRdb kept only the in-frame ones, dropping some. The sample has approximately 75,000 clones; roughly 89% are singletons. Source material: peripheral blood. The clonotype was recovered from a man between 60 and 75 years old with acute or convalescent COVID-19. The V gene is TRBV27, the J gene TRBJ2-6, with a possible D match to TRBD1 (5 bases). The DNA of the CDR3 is TGTGCCAGCAGTTTAGGACACTCTGGGGCCAACGTCCTGACTTTC. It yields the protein CASSLGHSGANVLTF.